The sequence of this T cell receptor (beta chain) was determined in a study of neoadjuvant anti-PD-1 for oral cavity cancer. PBMC libraries mostly used around 510 ng of input genomic DNA, with six replicates per sample. Profiled with immunoSEQ multiplex PCR; TCRdb holds only in-frame clones, not every one. The table records over 11,000 clones, roughly 73% of them present only once. Germline CDR1 WSHSY, CDR2 SAAADI. The CDR3 spans 14 residues. J was trimmed by 5 bases and V by 9 bases; bases with no gene match: 8. This clone has just one count. The TCR was taken from a person between 40 and 85 years old with oral cavity squamous cell carcinoma. V is TRBV10-2 and J is TRBJ2-2, with 8 bases fitting TRBD1. The sequencing here drew on PBMCs, taken before nivolumab (anti-PD-1) treatment. CDR3 DNA: TGCGCCAGATCTACAGGGGGGTTTACCGGGGAGCTGTTTTTT. Its translation is CARSTGGFTGELFF.